The rows below give T cell receptor beta chains drawn from one sample of a study of T cell repertoires in cytomegalovirus infection. One entry per CDR3 protein results from TCRdb running MiXCR on the reads. Of some 800,000 distinct CDR3 sequences listed, just under 30% are singletons. Which antigens these TCRs recognize remains unknown. This specimen was cultured CD8+ T cells from PBMCs, taken from culture after CMV antigen stimulation. Receptors were obtained from a human donor in good health (CMV status not recorded). Some clones in this sample may be carry-over from other donors' samples. Both conserved end residues are part of each CDR3. D genes are given only for firm matches. Where a row states a size, it is once, few, many or the class of an expanded clone; other rows omit it.

clone_size: -; d_call: TRBD2; v_call: TRBV20-1; j_call: TRBJ2-3; cdr3_aa: CSAAGIAGAADTQYF; cdr3_nt: TGCAGTGCTGCCGGAATAGCGGGGGCTGCAGATACGCAGTATTTT
clone_size: -; d_call: TRBD1; v_call: TRBV5-1; j_call: TRBJ2-1; cdr3_aa: CASSPSDRGRHEQFF; cdr3_nt: TGCGCCAGCAGCCCCTCCGACAGGGGTAGGCATGAGCAGTTCTTC
clone_size: few; d_call: -; v_call: TRBV5-6; j_call: TRBJ2-2; cdr3_aa: CASSLRSHLNTGELFF; cdr3_nt: TGTGCCAGCAGCCTACGAAGCCACTTGAACACCGGGGAGCTGTTTTTT
clone_size: -; d_call: -; v_call: TRBV28; j_call: TRBJ2-5; cdr3_aa: CASSLGTSYQETQYF; cdr3_nt: TGTGCCAGCAGTTTGGGGACTTCGTACCAAGAGACCCAGTACTTC
clone_size: few; d_call: -; v_call: TRBV6-1; j_call: TRBJ2-2; cdr3_aa: CASRRDTSTGTGELFF; cdr3_nt: TGTGCCAGCAGGAGGGACACCTCAACGGGCACCGGGGAGCTGTTTTTT
clone_size: few; d_call: -; v_call: TRBV12-3/TRBV12-4; j_call: TRBJ2-1; cdr3_aa: CASRNPGTPLDEQFF; cdr3_nt: TGTGCCAGCAGGAATCCCGGGACACCTCTGGATGAGCAGTTCTTC
clone_size: -; d_call: -; v_call: TRBV7-3; j_call: TRBJ1-6; cdr3_aa: CASSNGSKRSPLHF; cdr3_nt: TGTGCCAGCAGCAATGGAAGTAAACGTTCACCCCTCCACTTT
clone_size: -; d_call: -; v_call: TRBV12-3/TRBV12-4; j_call: TRBJ2-7; cdr3_aa: CASSFNLAGGAYEQYF; cdr3_nt: TGTGCCAGCAGTTTTAACCTGGCAGGGGGGGCCTACGAGCAGTACTTC
clone_size: many; d_call: -; v_call: TRBV6-5; j_call: TRBJ1-2; cdr3_aa: CASSYSGGNYGYTF; cdr3_nt: TGTGCCAGCAGTTACTCAGGAGGGAACTATGGCTACACCTTC
clone_size: -; d_call: -; v_call: TRBV5-6; j_call: TRBJ1-6; cdr3_aa: CASSPGTLGSSPLHF; cdr3_nt: TGTGCCAGCAGCCCAGGGACGCTGGGCTCGTCACCCCTCCACTTT
clone_size: many; d_call: -; v_call: TRBV7-2; j_call: TRBJ2-3; cdr3_aa: CASSLEGGSSQRSQYF; cdr3_nt: TGTGCCAGCAGCTTAGAAGGTGGATCATCACAAAGGTCGCAGTATTTT
clone_size: few; d_call: -; v_call: TRBV7-9; j_call: TRBJ2-6; cdr3_aa: CASSLGAPGANVLTF; cdr3_nt: TGTGCCAGCAGCTTAGGAGCACCTGGGGCCAACGTCCTGACTTTC
clone_size: few; d_call: -; v_call: TRBV7-8; j_call: TRBJ1-1; cdr3_aa: CASSSAVVPAGLEAFF; cdr3_nt: TGTGCCAGCAGCTCCGCGGTAGTGCCGGCGGGCCTTGAAGCTTTCTTT
clone_size: -; d_call: -; v_call: TRBV29-1; j_call: TRBJ1-2; cdr3_aa: CSVPNGGVGYGYTF; cdr3_nt: TGCAGCGTCCCCAACGGTGGGGTCGGCTATGGCTACACCTTC
clone_size: few; d_call: -; v_call: TRBV5-4; j_call: TRBJ2-3; cdr3_aa: CASSWEIGTDTQYF; cdr3_nt: TGTGCCAGCAGCTGGGAAATAGGTACAGATACGCAGTATTTT
clone_size: few; d_call: -; v_call: TRBV4-2; j_call: TRBJ1-2; cdr3_aa: CASSHARPGDGYTF; cdr3_nt: TGTGCCAGCAGCCACGCTAGGCCAGGGGATGGCTACACCTTC
clone_size: -; d_call: TRBD1; v_call: TRBV18; j_call: TRBJ2-1; cdr3_aa: CASSPPDRTYNEQFF; cdr3_nt: TGTGCCAGCTCACCCCCGGACAGGACCTACAATGAGCAGTTCTTC
clone_size: -; d_call: -; v_call: TRBV10-3; j_call: TRBJ2-1; cdr3_aa: CAIRDGTNLIQDEQFF; cdr3_nt: TGTGCCATCAGAGACGGGACCAATCTTATACAGGATGAGCAGTTCTTC
clone_size: many; d_call: -; v_call: TRBV7-2; j_call: TRBJ1-2; cdr3_aa: CASSSPGQANYGYTF; cdr3_nt: TGTGCCAGCAGCTCCCCAGGGCAGGCCAACTATGGCTACACCTTC
clone_size: -; d_call: -; v_call: TRBV20-1; j_call: TRBJ1-1; cdr3_aa: CSARSRGGTEAFF; cdr3_nt: TGCAGTGCTAGATCCCGGGGAGGGACTGAAGCTTTCTTT
clone_size: -; d_call: -; v_call: TRBV3-1; j_call: TRBJ2-2; cdr3_aa: CASAQYRRDAANTGELFF; cdr3_nt: TGTGCCAGCGCCCAATATAGGAGGGATGCCGCTAACACCGGGGAGCTGTTTTTT
clone_size: few; d_call: -; v_call: TRBV6-5; j_call: TRBJ2-7; cdr3_aa: CASSYSISGAYEQYF; cdr3_nt: TGTGCCAGCAGTTACTCGATAAGTGGAGCCTACGAGCAGTACTTC